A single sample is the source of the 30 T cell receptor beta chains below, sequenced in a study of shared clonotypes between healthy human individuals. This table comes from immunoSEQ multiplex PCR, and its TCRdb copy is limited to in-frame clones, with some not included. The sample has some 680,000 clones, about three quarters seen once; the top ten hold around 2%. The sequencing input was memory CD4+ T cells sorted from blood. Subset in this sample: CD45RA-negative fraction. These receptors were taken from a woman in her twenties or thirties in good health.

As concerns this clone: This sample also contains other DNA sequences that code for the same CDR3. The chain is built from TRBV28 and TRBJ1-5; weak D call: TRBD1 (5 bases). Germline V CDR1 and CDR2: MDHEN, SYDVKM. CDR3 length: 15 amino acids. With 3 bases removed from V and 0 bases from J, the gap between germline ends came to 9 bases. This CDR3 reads CASSFRGGSNQPQHF. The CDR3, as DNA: TGTGCCAGCAGTTTTAGGGGCGGTAGCAATCAGCCCCAGCATTTT.

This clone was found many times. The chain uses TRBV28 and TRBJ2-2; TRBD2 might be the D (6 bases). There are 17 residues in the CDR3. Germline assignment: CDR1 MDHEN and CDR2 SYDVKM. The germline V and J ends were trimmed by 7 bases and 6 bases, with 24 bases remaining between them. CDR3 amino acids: CASIPAGPSSWSGELFF. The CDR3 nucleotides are TGTGCCAGCATCCCGGCGGGGCCCTCGTCTTGGTCCGGGGAGCTGTTTTTT.

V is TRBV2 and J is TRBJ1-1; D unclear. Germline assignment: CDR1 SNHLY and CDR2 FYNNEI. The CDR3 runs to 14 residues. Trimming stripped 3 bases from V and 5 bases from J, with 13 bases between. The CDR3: CASSDNRFGTEAFF. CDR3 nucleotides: TGTGCCAGCAGTGACAACCGATTCGGAACTGAAGCTTTCTTT. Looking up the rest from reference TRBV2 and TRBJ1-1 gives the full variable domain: EPEVTQTPSHQVTQMGQEVILRCVPISNHLYFYWYRQILGQKVEFLVSFYNNEISEKSEIFDDQFSVERPDGSNFTLKIRSTKLEDSAMYFCASSDNRFGTEAFFGQGTRLTVV.

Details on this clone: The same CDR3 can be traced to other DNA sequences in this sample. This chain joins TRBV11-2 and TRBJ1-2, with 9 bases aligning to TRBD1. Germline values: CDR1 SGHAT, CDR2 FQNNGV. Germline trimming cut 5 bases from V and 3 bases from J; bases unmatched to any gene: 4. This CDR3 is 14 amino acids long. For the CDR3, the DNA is TGTGCCAGCAGCCCGGGACAGGGCGACTATGGCTACACCTTC. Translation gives CASSPGQGDYGYTF.

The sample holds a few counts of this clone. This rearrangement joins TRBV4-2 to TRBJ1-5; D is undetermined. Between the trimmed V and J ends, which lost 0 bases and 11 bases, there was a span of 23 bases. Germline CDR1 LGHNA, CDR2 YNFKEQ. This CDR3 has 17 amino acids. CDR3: CASSQDVTAVSIGAQHF. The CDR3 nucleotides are TGTGCCAGCAGCCAAGATGTTACGGCGGTCTCGATTGGAGCCCAGCATTTT.

The CDR3 DNA follows: TGTGCCAGCACCGGGGGAAGCAATCAGCCCCAGCATTTT. This gives the protein CASTGGSNQPQHF. The V gene is TRBV25-1, the J gene TRBJ1-5; D possibly corresponds to TRBD1 (5 bases). The V gene's germline CDR1 is MGHDK and CDR2 SYGVNS. This CDR3 has 13 residues. Trimming shortened V by 7 bases and J by 1 base, and 8 bases separated the two germline ends.

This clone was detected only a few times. The CDR3 loop is CASSSRTRGEAFF. The DNA of the CDR3 is TGTGCCAGCAGTTCCCGGACCAGGGGTGAAGCTTTCTTT. The chain recombines TRBV28 with TRBJ1-1; D may be TRBD1 (6 bases). Germline lookup yields CDR1 MDHEN and CDR2 SYDVKM. The CDR3 totals 13 residues. The ends were cut back, 4 bases at V and 7 bases at J, with 13 bases in the middle. The variable domain in full, with the rest retrieved from reference TRBV28 and TRBJ1-1, is DVKVTQSSRYLVKRTGEKVFLECVQDMDHENMFWYRQDPGLGLRLIYFSYDVKMKEKGDIPEGYSVSREKKERFSLILESASTNQTSMYLCASSSRTRGEAFFGQGTRLTVV.

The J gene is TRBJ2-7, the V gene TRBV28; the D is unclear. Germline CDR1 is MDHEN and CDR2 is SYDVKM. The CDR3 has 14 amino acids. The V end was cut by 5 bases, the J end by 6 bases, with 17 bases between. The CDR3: CASSRTGPRPEQYF. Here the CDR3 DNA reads TGTGCCAGCAGTCGAACCGGGCCCCGTCCCGAGCAGTACTTC.

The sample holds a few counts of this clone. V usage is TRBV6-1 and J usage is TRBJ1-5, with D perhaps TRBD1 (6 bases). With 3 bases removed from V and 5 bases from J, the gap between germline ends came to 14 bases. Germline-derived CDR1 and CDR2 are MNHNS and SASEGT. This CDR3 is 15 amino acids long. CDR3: CASSEGGGTHQPQHF. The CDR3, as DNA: TGTGCCAGCAGTGAGGGTGGGGGCACCCATCAGCCCCAGCATTTT.

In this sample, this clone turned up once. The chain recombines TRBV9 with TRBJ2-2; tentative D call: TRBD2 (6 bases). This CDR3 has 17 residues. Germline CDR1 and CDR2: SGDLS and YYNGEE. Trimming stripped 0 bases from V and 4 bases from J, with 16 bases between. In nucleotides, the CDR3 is TGTGCCAGCAGCGTAGTTCCGGGAGATACCTTCACCGGGGAGCTGTTTTTT. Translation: CASSVVPGDTFTGELFF.

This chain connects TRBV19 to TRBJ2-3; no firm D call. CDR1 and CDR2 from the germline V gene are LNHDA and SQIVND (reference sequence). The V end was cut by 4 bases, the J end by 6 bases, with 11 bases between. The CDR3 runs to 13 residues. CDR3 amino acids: CASSKSIDDTQYF. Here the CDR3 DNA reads TGTGCCAGTAGTAAGTCTATAGATGATACGCAGTATTTT.

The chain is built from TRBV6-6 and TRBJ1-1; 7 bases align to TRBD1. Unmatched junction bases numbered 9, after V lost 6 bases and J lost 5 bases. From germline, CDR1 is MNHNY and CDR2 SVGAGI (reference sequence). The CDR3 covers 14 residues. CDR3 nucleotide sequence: TGTGCCAGCAGCCTTGCAGGGGGGATAACTGAAGCTTTCTTT. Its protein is CASSLAGGITEAFF.

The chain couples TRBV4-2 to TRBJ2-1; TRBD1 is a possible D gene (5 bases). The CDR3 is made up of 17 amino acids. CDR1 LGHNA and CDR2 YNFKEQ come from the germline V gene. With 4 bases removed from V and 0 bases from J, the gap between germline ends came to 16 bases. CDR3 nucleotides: TGTGCCAGCAGCCTAGAATCAGGGTACAGCTCCTACAATGAGCAGTTCTTC. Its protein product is CASSLESGYSSYNEQFF.

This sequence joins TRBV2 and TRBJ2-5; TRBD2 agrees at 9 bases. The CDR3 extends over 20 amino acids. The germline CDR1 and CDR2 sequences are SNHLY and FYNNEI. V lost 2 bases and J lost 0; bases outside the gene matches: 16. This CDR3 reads CASSETPGVAGAQYQETQYF. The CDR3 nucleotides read TGTGCCAGCAGTGAAACCCCGGGGGTAGCGGGAGCACAGTACCAAGAGACCCAGTACTTC.

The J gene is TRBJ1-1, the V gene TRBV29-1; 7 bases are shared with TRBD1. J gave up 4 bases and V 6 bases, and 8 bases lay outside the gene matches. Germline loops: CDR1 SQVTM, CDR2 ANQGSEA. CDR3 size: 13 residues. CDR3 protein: CSVTQGVFTEAFF. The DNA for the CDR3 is TGCAGCGTGACTCAGGGGGTCTTCACTGAAGCTTTCTTT.

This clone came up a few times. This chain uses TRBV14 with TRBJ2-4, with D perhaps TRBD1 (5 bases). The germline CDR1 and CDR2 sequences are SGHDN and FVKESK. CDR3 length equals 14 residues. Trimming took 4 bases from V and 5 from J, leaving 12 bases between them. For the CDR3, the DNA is TGTGCCAGCAGCCGGTTAACCAGGGAAAACATTCAGTACTTC. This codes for CASSRLTRENIQYF.

This chain's CDR3 is CASSQVEISDTGELFF. The CDR3 DNA reads as TGTGCCAGCAGCCAAGTCGAAATTTCGGACACCGGGGAGCTGTTTTTT. The chain recombines TRBV14 with TRBJ2-2; D unclear. Trimming removed 1 base at V and 3 bases at J, with 12 bases between. The germline V gene has CDR1 SGHDN and CDR2 FVKESK. This CDR3 has 16 residues.

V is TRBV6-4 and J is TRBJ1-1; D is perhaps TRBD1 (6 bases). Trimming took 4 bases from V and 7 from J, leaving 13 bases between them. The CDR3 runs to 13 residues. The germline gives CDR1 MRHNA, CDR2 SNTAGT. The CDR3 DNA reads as TGTGCCAGCAGTGTAACCGGGGGCCTTGAAGCTTTCTTT. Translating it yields CASSVTGGLEAFF.

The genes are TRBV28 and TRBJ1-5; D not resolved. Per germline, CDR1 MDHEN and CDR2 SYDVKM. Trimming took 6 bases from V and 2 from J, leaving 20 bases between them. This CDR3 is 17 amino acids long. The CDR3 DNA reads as TGTGCCAGCAGCGTTAGGGCCGGATTAAAGGGCAATCAGCCCCAGCATTTT. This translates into CASSVRAGLKGNQPQHF.

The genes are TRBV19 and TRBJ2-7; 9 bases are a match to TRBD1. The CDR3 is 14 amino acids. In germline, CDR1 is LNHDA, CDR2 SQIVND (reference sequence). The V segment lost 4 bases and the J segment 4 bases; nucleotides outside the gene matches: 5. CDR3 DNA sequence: TGTGCCAGTAGTACCGGGACAGGGAGGTACGAGCAGTACTTC. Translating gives CASSTGTGRYEQYF.

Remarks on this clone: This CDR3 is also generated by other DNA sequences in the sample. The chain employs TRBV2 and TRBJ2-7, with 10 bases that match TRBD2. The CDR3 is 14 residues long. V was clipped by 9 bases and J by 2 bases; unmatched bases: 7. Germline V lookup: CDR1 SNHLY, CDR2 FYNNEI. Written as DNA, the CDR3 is TGTGCCAGTCGAGGACTAGCGGTACCCTACGAGCAGTACTTC. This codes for CASRGLAVPYEQYF.

The CDR3 spells CASSIKLRTDSNQPQHF. DNA for the CDR3: TGTGCCAGTAGTATTAAACTTCGGACAGATAGCAATCAGCCCCAGCATTTT. The V gene is TRBV19, the J gene TRBJ1-5, with a possible D match to TRBD1 (6 bases). CDR1 is LNHDA, CDR2 SQIVND, per germline (reference sequence). V was trimmed by 3 bases and J by 0 bases, leaving 15 bases between them. The CDR3 covers 17 residues.

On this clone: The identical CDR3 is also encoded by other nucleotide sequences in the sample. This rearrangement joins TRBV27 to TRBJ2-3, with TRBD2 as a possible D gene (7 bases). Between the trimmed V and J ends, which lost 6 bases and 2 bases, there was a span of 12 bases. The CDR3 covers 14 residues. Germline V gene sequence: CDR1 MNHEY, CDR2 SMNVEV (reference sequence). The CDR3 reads CASRRGGTTDTQYF. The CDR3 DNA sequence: TGTGCCAGCAGGAGGGGGGGTACCACAGATACGCAGTATTTT.

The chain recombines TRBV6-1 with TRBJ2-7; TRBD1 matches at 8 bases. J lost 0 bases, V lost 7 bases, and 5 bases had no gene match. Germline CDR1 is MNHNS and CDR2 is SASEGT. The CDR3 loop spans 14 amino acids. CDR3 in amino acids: CASKNRGSSYEQYF. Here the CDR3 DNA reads TGTGCCAGCAAAAACAGGGGGAGCTCCTACGAGCAGTACTTC.

Here the CDR3 reads CAISDSGSSYEQYF. CDR3 DNA sequence: TGTGCCATCAGTGATAGCGGGAGCTCCTACGAGCAGTACTTC. The chain couples TRBV10-3 to TRBJ2-7; 9 bases line up with TRBD2. Per germline, CDR1 ENHRY and CDR2 SYGVKD. CDR3 length equals 14 residues. V shed 3 bases and J 0 bases; nucleotides not matched to a gene: 0.

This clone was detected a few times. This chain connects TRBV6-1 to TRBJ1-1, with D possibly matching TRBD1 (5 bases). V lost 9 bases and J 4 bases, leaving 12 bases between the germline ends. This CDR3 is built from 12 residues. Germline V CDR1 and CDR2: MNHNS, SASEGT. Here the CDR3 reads CASYDSFTEAFF. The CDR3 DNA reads TGTGCCAGTTACGACAGTTTCACTGAAGCTTTCTTT.

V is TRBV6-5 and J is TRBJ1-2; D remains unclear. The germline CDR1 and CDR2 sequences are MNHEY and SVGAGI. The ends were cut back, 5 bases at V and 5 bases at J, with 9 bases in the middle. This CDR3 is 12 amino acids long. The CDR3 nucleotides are TGTGCCAGCAGTCCCATAGATTATGGCTACACCTTC. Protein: CASSPIDYGYTF.

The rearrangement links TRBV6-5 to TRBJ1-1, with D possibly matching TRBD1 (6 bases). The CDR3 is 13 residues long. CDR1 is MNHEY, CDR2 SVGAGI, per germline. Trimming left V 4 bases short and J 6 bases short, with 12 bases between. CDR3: CASSSDSYSEAFF. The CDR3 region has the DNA TGTGCCAGCAGTTCGGACAGCTATTCTGAAGCTTTCTTT.

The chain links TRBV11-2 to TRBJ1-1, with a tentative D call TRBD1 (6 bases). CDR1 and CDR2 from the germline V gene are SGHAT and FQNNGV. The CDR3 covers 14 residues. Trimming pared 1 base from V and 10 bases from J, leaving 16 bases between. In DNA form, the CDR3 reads TGTGCCAGCAGCTTAGGAGGAGGGGGGCAGCGAGCTTTCTTT. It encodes CASSLGGGGQRAFF.

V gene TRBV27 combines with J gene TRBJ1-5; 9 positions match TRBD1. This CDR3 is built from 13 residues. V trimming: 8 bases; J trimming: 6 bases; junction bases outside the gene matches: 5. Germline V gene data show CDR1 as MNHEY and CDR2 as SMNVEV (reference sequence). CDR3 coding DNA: TGTGCCAGCGGCCGACAGGGGGGTCAGCCCCAGCATTTT. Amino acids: CASGRQGGQPQHF.